This T cell receptor beta chain was profiled in a study of neurological immune-mediated disorders. Study results and caveats: None of the CDR3 amino acid sequences of expanded clones were shared across subjects, and this suggested private repertoires in all groups. The repertoires of 18 of 34 multiple sclerosis patients were placed by phylogenetic grouping in a single related-CDR3 cluster, which may be a signature.

This clonotype showed up many times. Antigen unknown. The output of every sequencing run exceeded 170 million TCR-beta sequences, derived from 15-18 subjects. TCRdb reanalysed the 5' RACE reads using MiXCR and keeps one entry per CDR3 protein. There are around 66,000 distinct CDR3 sequences in the sample; roughly 5.5% occur only once, and about 2.8% lies in the top ten. The study built unsorted libraries from 2 million PBMCs kept at -80 C. Sequencing was done on a sample of PBMCs. This receptor was obtained from a woman between 25 and 40 years old with multiple sclerosis.

This CDR3 is CASSPWTSPDTQYF. As DNA, the CDR3 is TGTGCCAGCAGTCCTTGGACTAGCCCAGATACGCAGTATTTT. The rearrangement joins TRBV27 to TRBJ2-3; 8 bases align to TRBD2. The CDR3 has 14 residues. V trimming: 5 bases; J trimming: 4 bases; junction bases outside the gene matches: 5. The V gene's germline CDR1 is MNHEY and CDR2 SMNVEV (reference sequence).